The entry below describes one TCR beta chain. V lost 4 bases, J lost 1 base, and 11 bases lay in between. The V gene's germline CDR1 is MGHRA and CDR2 YSYEKL. The CDR3 sequence is 15 residues long. This sample is drawn from a study of blood T cell repertoires in COVID-19. Study at large: PBMCs, B-cell-depleted T cells, or T cells were the source of the cDNA or gDNA that made up the material.

Original data processing: Reference gene primers were amplified, and this amplification served to estimate nucleated cell counts. Clones were sequenced by immunoSEQ multiplex PCR, and TCRdb holds only the in-frame ones, with some missing. V and J calls plus clone size are reproduced from that table; the DNA served to infer D and trimming. Altogether 350,000 to 450,000 clones are present, roughly 90% being singletons, with the ten largest covering roughly 1.6%. Enrolled during active infection, Seattle patients were then followed longitudinally. Material for sequencing was peripheral blood. The genes are TRBV4-1 and TRBJ1-5; D call uncertain. The receptor comes from a woman aged 40 to 50 with COVID-19, enrolled during active disease. This CDR3 reads CASSLQYLSNQPQHF. CDR3 in DNA: TGCGCCAGCAGCCTACAGTACCTAAGCAATCAGCCCCAGCATTTT.